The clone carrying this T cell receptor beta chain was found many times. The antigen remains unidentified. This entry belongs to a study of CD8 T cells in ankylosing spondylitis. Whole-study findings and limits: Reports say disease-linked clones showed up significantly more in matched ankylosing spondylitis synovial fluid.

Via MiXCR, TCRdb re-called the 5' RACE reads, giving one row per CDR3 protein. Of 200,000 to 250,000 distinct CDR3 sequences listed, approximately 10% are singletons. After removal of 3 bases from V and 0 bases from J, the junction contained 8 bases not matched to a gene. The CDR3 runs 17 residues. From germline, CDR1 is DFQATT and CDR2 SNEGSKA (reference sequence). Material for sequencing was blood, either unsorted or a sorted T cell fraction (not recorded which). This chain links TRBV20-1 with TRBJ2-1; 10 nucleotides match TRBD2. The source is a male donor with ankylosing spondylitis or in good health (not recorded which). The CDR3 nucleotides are TGCAGTGCTAGTCGAAGCGGGAGGGCCATCTCCTACAATGAGCAGTTCTTC. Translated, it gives CSASRSGRAISYNEQFF.